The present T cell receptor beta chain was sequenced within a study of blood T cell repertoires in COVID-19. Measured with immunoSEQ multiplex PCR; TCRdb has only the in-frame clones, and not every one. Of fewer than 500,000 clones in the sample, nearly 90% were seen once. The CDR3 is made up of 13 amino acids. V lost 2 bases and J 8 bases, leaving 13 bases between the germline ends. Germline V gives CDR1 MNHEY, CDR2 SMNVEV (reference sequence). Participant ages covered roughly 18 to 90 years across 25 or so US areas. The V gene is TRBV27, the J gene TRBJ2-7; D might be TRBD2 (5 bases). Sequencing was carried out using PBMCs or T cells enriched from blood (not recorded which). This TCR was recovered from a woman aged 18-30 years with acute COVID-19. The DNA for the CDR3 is TGTGCCAGCAGTTTACCATCGGGAATACAGCAGTACTTC. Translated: CASSLPSGIQQYF.